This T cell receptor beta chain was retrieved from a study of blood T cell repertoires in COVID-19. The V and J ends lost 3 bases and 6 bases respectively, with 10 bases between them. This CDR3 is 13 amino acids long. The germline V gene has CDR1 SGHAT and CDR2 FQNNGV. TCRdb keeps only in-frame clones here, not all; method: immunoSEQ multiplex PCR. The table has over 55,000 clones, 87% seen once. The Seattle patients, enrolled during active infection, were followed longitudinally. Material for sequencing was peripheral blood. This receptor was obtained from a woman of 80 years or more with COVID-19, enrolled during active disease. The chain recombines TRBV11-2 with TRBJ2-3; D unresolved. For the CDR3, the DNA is TGTGCCAGCAGCTTTACCGCCGCGGATACGCAGTATTTT. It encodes CASSFTAADTQYF.